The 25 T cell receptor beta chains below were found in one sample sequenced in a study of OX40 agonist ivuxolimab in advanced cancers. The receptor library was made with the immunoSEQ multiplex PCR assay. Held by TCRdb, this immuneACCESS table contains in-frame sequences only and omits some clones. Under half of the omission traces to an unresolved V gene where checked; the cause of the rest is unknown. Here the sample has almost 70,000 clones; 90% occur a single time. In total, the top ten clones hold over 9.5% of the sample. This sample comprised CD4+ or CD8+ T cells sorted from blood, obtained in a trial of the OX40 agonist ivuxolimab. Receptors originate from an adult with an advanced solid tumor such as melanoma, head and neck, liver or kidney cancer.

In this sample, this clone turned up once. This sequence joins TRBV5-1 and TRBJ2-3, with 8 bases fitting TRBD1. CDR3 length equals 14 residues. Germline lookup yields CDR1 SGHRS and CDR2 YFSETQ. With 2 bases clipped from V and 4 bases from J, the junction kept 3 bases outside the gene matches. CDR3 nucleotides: TGCGCCAGCAGCTTCGACAGGGGCGCAGATACGCAGTATTTT. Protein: CASSFDRGADTQYF.

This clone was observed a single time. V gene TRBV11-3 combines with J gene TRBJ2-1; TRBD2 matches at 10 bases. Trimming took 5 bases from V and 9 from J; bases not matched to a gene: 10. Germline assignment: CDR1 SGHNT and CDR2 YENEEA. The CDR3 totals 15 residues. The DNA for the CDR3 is TGTGCCAGCAGCCCCCAGCGGGAGGGCTGGGGTGAGCAGTTCTTC. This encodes CASSPQREGWGEQFF.

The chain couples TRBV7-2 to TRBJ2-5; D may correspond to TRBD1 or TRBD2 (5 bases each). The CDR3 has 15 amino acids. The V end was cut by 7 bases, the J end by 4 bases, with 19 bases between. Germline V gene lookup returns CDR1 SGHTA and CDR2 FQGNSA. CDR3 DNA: TGTGCCAGCAAGAGGGGCCCAGCCCTATCAGAGACCCAGTACTTC. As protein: CASKRGPALSETQYF.

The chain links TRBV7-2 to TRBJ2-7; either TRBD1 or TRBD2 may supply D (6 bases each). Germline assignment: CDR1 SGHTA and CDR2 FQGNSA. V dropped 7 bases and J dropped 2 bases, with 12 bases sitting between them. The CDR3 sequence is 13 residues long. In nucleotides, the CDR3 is TGTGCCAGCACCTGGAGGGGGACCTACGAGCAGTACTTC. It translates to CASTWRGTYEQYF.

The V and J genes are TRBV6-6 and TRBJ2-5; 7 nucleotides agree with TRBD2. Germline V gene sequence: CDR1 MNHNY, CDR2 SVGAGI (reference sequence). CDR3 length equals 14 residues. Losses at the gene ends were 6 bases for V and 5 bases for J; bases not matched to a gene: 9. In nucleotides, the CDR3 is TGTGCCAGCAGAGGGAGGGAGGTATATGAGACCCAGTACTTC. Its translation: CASRGREVYETQYF.

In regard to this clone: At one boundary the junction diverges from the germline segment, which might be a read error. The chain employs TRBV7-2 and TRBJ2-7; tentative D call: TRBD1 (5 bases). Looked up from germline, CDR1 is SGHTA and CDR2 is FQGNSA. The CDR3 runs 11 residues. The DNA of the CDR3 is TGTGCCAGCAGCTTAAACCAGGGCGAGCACTTC. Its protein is CASSLNQGEHF.

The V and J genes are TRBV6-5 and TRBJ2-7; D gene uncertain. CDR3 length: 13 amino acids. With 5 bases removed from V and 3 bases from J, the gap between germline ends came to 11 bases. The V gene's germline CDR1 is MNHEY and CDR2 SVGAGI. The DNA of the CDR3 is TGTGCCAGCAGTCGGCCCCCAGTCTACGAGCAGTACTTC. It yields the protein CASSRPPVYEQYF.

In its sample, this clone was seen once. The DNA for the CDR3 is TGTGCCAGCAGCTCGATACGACAGCAGTACTTC. Translation gives CASSSIRQQYF. V is TRBV5-8 and J is TRBJ2-7, with D unresolved. Per the germline V gene, CDR1 is SGHTS and CDR2 is YDEGEE. The CDR3 extends over 11 amino acids. V lost 3 bases, J lost 8 bases, and 9 bases lay in between.

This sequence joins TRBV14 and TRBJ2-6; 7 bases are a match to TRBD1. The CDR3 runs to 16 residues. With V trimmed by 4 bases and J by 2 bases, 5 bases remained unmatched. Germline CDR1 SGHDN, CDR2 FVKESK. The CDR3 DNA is TGTGCCAGCAGCCGACAGGGAACGCCTGGGGCCAACGTCCTGACTTTC. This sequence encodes CASSRQGTPGANVLTF. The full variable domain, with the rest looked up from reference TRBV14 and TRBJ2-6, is EAGVTQFPSHSVIEKGQTVTLRCDPISGHDNLYWYRRVMGKEIKFLLHFVKESKQDESGMPNNRFLAERTGGTYSTLKVQPAELEDSGVYFCASSRQGTPGANVLTFGAGSRLTVL.

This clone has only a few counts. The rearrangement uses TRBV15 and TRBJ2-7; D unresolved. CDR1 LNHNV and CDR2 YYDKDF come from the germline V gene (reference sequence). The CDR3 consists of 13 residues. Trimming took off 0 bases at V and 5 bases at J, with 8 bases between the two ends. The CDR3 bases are TGTGCCACCAGCAGAGATCCTGGCAACGAGCAGTACTTC. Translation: CATSRDPGNEQYF.

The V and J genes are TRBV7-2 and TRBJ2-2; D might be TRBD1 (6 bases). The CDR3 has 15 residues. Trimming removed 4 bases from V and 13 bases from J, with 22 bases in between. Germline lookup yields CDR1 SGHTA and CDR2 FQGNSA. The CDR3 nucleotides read TGTGCCAGCAGCTCGAGCACAGCAGCGTCCAGGGGGCTGTTTTTT. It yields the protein CASSSSTAASRGLFF.

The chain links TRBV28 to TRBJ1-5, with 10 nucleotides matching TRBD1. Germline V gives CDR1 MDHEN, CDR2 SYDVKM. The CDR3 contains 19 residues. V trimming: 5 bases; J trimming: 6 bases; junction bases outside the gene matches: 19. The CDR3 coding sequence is TGTGCCAGCAGTCCAACCCGGGACAGGGGCTTAACGAGGGGTCAGCCCCAGCATTTT. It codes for CASSPTRDRGLTRGQPQHF.

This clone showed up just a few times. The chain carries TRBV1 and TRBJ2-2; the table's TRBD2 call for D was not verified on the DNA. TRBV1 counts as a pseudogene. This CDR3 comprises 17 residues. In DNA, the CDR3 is TGCACCAGCAGCCTTTTTAGGGCTAGCCTGAACACCGGGGAGCTGTTTTTT. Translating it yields CTSSLFRASLNTGELFF.

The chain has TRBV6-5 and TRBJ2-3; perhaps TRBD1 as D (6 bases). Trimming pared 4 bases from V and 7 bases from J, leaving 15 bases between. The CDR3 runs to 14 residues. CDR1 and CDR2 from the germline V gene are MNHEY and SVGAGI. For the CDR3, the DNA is TGTGCCAGCAGTTCACAGAGGGGGACACATACGCAGTATTTT. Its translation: CASSSQRGTHTQYF.

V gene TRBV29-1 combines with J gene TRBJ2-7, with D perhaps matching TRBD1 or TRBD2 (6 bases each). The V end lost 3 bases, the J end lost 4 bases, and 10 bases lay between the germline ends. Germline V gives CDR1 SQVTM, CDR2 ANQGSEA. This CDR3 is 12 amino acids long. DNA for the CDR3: TGCAGCGTTGAGATAGGGGGGTACGAGCAGTACTTC. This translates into CSVEIGGYEQYF.

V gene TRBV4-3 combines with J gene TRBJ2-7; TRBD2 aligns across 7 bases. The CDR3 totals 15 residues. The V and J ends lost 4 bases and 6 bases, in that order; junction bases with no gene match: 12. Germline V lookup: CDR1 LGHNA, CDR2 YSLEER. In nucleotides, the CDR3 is TGCGCCAGCAGCCTGAGTGTCAGCGGGATGTTCGAGCAGTACTTC. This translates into CASSLSVSGMFEQYF.

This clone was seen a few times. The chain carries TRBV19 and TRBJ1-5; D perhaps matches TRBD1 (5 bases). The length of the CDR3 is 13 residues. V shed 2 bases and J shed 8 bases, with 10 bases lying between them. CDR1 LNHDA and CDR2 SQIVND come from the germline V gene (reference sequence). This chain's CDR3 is CASSIRGREPQHF. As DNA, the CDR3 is TGTGCCAGTAGTATAAGGGGCAGGGAGCCCCAGCATTTT.

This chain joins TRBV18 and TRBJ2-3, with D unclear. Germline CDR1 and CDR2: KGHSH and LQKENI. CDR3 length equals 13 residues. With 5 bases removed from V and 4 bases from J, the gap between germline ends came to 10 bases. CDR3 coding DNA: TGTGCCAGCTCATCTACGAGATCAGATACGCAGTATTTT. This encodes CASSSTRSDTQYF.

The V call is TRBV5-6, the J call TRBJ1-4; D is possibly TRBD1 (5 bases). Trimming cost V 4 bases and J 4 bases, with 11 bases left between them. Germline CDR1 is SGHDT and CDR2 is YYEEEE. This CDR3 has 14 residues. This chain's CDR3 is CASSMDIGNEKLFF. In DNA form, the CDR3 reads TGTGCCAGCAGCATGGACATCGGTAATGAAAAACTGTTTTTT.

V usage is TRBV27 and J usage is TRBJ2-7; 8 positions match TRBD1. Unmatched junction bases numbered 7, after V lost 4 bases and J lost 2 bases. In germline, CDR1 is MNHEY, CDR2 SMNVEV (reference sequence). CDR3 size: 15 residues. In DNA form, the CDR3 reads TGTGCCAGCAGTTCGACAGGGGCCAACCCCTACGAGCAGTACTTC. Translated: CASSSTGANPYEQYF.

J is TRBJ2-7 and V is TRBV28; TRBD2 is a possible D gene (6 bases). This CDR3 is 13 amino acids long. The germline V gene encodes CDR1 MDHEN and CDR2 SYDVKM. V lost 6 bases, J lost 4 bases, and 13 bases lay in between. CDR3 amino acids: CASSTSPFYEQYF. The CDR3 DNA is TGTGCCAGCAGCACTAGCCCCTTTTACGAGCAGTACTTC. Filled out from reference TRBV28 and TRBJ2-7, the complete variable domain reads DVKVTQSSRYLVKRTGEKVFLECVQDMDHENMFWYRQDPGLGLRLIYFSYDVKMKEKGDIPEGYSVSREKKERFSLILESASTNQTSMYLCASSTSPFYEQYFGPGTRLTVT.

CDR3 residues: CASSLGAGTTNEKLFF. The DNA for the CDR3 is TGTGCCAGCAGCTTGGGGGCGGGAACAACTAATGAAAAACTGTTTTTT. V gene TRBV5-4 combines with J gene TRBJ1-4; the D is unclear. CDR3 length: 16 residues. CDR1 SGHNT and CDR2 YYREEE come from the germline V gene (reference sequence). Trimming took 0 bases from V and 0 from J, leaving 9 bases between them. Using reference TRBV5-4 and TRBJ1-4 for the parts outside the CDR3, the full variable domain is ETGVTQSPTHLIKTRGQQVTLRCSSQSGHNTVSWYQQALGQGPQFIFQYYREEENGRGNFPPRFSGLQFPNYSSELNVNALELDDSALYLCASSLGAGTTNEKLFFGSGTQLSVL.

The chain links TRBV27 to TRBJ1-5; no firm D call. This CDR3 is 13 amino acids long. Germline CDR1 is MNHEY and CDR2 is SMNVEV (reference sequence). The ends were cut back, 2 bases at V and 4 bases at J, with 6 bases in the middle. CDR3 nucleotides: TGTGCCAGCAGTTTAACCTGGAATCAGCCCCAGCATTTT. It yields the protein CASSLTWNQPQHF.

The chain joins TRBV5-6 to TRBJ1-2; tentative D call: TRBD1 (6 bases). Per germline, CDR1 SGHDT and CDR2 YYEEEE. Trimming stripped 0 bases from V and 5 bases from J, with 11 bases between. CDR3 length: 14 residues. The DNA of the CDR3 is TGTGCCAGCAGCTTGGGACAGGCGATTTATGGCTACACCTTC. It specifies CASSLGQAIYGYTF.

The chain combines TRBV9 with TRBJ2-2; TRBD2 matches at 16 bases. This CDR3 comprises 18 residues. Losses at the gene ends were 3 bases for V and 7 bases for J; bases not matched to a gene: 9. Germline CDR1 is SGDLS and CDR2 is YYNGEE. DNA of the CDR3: TGTGCCAGCAGCGCCGGCGGGACTAGCGGGAGGGCCTTCGGGGAGCTGTTTTTT. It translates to CASSAGGTSGRAFGELFF.